This T cell receptor beta chain comes out of a study of shared clonotypes between healthy human individuals. Trimming at V came to 7 bases and at J to 0 bases, leaving 9 bases not matched to a gene. The CDR3 spans 15 residues. From germline, CDR1 is MDHEN and CDR2 SYDVKM. The data were produced by immunoSEQ multiplex PCR, yet TCRdb's version contains in-frame clones alone and is incomplete. The table lists under 750,000 clones, roughly 72% of them singletons. The sequence derives from a woman aged 25 to 45 in good health. The sample consisted of memory CD4+ T cells sorted from blood. Noted subset: CD45RA-negative fraction. V gene TRBV28 combines with J gene TRBJ2-7; 7 bases align to TRBD2. CDR3 protein: CASTSSGPSSYEQYF. The CDR3 nucleotides read TGTGCCAGCACATCTAGCGGCCCCAGCTCCTACGAGCAGTACTTC.